This section outlines one T cell receptor beta chain sequence together with its context. Its antigen remains unidentified. Everyone who donated was a healthy Caucasian. The CDR3 is 15 residues long. V was clipped by 5 bases and J by 13 bases; unmatched bases: 11. A universal primer site came from template switching; cDNA carried unique molecular identifiers. TCRdb used MiXCR to reprocess the 5' RACE reads, holding one entry per CDR3 protein. This table has over 250,000 distinct CDR3 sequences, less than 9.5% appearing once. The data were taken from a study of identical twins. General observations from the study: Within cord blood, abundant beta clonotypes carried fewer insertions, but memory repertoires showed no such trend. Cross-sectional statistical analysis, not tracking of the same donors, underpinned the conclusions.

These same data were also listed under a study on yellow fever vaccine responses in identical twins.

Sequencing was performed on CD8+ T cells sorted from blood. The chain combines TRBV12-3 or TRBV12-4 with TRBJ2-6, with 10 bases fitting TRBD1. The TCR was taken from a woman in her late teens or twenties in good health. CDR3 loop: CASSRPGQGRGVLTF. The DNA of the CDR3 is TGTGCCAGCAGTCGGCCGGGACAGGGGCGAGGGGTCCTGACTTTC.